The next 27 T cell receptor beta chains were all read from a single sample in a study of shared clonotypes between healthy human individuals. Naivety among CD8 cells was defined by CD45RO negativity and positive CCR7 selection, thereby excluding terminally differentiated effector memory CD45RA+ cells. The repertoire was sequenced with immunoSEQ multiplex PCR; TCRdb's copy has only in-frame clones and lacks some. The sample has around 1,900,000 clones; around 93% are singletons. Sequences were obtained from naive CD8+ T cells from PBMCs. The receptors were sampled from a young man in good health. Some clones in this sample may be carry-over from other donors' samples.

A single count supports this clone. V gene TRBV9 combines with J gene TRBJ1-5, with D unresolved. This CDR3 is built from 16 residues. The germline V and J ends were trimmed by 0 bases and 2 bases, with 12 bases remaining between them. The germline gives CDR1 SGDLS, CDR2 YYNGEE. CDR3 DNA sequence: TGTGCCAGCAGCGTAGTCCTGGGAGTGGGCAATCAGCCCCAGCATTTT. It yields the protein CASSVVLGVGNQPQHF.

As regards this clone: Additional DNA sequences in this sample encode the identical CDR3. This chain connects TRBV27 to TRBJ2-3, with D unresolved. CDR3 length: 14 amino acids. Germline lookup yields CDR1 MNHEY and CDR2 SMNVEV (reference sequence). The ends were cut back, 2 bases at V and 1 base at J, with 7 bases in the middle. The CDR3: CASSLGSGTDTQYF. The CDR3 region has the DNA TGTGCCAGCAGTTTAGGCTCAGGCACAGATACGCAGTATTTT.

The CDR3 reads CASSHKGPSGAARDTQYF. CDR3 DNA sequence: TGTGCCAGCAGCCATAAGGGCCCTAGCGGGGCGGCGCGAGATACGCAGTATTTT. The chain couples TRBV27 to TRBJ2-3, with 9 bases aligning to TRBD2. In germline, CDR1 is MNHEY, CDR2 SMNVEV (reference sequence). The CDR3 loop spans 18 amino acids. Trimming removed 6 bases from V and 5 bases from J; junction bases left unmatched: 18.

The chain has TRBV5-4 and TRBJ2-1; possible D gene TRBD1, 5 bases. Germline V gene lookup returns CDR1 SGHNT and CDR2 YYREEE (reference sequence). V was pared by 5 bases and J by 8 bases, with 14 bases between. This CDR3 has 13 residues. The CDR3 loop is CASRHWPTDEQFF. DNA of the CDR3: TGTGCCAGCAGACATTGGCCGACAGATGAGCAGTTCTTC.

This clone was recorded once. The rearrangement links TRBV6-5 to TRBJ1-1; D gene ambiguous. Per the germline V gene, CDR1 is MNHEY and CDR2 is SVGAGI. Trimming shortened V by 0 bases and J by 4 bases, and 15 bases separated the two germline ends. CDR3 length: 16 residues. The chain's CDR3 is CASSYSVGERSTEAFF. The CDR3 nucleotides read TGTGCCAGCAGTTACTCCGTTGGGGAGAGAAGCACTGAAGCTTTCTTT.

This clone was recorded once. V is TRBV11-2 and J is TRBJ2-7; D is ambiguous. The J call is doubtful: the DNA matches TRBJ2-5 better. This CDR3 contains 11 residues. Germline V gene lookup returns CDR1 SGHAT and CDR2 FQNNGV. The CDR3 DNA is TGTGCCAGCAGCTTATCTGGGACCCAGTACTTC. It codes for CASSLSGTQYF.

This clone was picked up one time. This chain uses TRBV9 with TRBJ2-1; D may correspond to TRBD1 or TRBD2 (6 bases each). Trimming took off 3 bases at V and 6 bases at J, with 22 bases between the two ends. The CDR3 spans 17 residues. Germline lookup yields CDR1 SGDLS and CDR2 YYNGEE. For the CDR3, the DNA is TGTGCCAGCAGCGCGGGGGTAGGGCAGGGGACCGCCAATGAGCAGTTCTTC. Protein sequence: CASSAGVGQGTANEQFF.

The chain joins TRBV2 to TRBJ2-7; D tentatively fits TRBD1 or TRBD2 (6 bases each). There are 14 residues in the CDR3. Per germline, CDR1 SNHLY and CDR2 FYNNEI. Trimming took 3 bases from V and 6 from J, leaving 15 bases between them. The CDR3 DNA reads TGTGCCAGCAGTGATTCGGGGGCGGTAGTCGAGCAGTACTTC. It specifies CASSDSGAVVEQYF.

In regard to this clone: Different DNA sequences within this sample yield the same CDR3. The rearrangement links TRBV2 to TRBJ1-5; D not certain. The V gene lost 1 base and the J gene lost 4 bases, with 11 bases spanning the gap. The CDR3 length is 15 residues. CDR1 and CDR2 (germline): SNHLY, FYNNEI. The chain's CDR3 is CASSEVGVGNQPQHF. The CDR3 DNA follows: TGTGCCAGCAGTGAAGTTGGGGTGGGGAATCAGCCCCAGCATTTT. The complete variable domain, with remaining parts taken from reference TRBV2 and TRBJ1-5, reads EPEVTQTPSHQVTQMGQEVILRCVPISNHLYFYWYRQILGQKVEFLVSFYNNEISEKSEIFDDQFSVERPDGSNFTLKIRSTKLEDSAMYFCASSEVGVGNQPQHFGDGTRLSIL.

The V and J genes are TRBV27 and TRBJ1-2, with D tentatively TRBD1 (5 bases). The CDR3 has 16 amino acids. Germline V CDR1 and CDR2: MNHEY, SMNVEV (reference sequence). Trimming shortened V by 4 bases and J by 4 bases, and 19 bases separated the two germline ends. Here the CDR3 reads CASSSSGRAGIYGYTF. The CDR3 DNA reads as TGTGCCAGCAGTTCATCCGGCCGGGCAGGGATCTATGGCTACACCTTC.

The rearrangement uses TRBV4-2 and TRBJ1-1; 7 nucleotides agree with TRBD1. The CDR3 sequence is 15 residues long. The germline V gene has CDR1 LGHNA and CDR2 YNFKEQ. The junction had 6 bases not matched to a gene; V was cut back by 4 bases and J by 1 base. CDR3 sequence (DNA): TGTGCCAGCAGCCCAGCCGGGACAGAGAACACTGAAGCTTTCTTT. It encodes CASSPAGTENTEAFF.

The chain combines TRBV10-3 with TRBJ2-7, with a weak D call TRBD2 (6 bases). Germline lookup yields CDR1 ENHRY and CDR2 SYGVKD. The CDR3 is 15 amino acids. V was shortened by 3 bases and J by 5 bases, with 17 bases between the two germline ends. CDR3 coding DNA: TGTGCCATCAGTGACGGCGGGATGGGGGTCGACGAGCAGTACTTC. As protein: CAISDGGMGVDEQYF.

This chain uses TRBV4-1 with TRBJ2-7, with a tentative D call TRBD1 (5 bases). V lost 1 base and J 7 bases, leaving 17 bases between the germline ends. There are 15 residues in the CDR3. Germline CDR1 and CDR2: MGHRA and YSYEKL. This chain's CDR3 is CASSQVAGRLVEQYF. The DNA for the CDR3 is TGCGCCAGCAGCCAAGTTGCAGGGCGCCTAGTTGAGCAGTACTTC.

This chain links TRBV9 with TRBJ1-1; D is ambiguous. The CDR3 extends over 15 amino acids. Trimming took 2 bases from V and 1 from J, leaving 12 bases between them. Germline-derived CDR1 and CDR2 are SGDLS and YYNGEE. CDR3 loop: CASSVSTRENTEAFF. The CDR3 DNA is TGTGCCAGCAGCGTTAGTACGAGGGAGAACACTGAAGCTTTCTTT.

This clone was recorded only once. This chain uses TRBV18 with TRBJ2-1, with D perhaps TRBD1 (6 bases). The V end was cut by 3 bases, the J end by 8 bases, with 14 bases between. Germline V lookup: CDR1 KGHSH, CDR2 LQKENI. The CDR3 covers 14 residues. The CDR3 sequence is CASSPTGPWDEQFF. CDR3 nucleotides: TGTGCCAGCTCACCGACAGGCCCTTGGGATGAGCAGTTCTTC.

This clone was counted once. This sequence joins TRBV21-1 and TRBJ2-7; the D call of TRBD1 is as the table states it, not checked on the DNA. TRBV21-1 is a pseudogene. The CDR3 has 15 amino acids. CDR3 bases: TGTGCCAGCAGGGGGGCGCGGGACAGTCCCCACGAGCAGTACTTC. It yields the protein CASRGARDSPHEQYF.

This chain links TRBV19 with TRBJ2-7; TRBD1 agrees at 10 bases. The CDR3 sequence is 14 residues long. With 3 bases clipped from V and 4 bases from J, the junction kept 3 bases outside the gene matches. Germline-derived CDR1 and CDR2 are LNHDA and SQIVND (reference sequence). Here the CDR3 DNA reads TGTGCCAGTAGTATGACAGGGGGCACGTACGAGCAGTACTTC. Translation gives CASSMTGGTYEQYF.

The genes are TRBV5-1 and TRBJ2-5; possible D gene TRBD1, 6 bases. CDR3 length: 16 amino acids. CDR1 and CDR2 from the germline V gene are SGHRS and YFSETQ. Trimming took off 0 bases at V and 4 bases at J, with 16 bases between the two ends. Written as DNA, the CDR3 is TGCGCCAGCAGCTTGGGGCGGTCCCCCAGGGGAGAGACCCAGTACTTC. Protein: CASSLGRSPRGETQYF.

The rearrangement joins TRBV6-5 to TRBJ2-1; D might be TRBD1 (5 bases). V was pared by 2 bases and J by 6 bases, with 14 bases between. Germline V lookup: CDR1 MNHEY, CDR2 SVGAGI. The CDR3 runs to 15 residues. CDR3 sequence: CASSYMGPNFNEQFF. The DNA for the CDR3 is TGTGCCAGCAGTTACATGGGGCCCAACTTCAATGAGCAGTTCTTC.

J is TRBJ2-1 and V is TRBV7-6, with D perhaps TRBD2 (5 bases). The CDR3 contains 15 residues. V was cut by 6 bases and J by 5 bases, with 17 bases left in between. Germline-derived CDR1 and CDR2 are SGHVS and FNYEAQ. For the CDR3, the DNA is TGTGCCAGCAGGGATCGAGGGCGCGCTAACAATGAGCAGTTCTTC. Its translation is CASRDRGRANNEQFF.

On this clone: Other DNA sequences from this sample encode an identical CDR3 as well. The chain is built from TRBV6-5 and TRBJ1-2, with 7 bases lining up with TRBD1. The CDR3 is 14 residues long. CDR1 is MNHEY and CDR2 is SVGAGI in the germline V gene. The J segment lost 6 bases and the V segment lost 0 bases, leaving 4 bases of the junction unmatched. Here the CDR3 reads CASSYSETGDGYTF. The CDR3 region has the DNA TGTGCCAGCAGTTACTCGGAAACAGGGGATGGCTACACCTTC.

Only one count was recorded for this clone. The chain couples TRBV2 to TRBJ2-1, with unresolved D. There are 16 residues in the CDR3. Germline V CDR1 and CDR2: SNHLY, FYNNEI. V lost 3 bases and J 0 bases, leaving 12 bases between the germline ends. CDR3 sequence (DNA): TGTGCCAGCAGTGAGAGTGGTTGGAGCTCCTACAATGAGCAGTTCTTC. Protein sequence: CASSESGWSSYNEQFF.

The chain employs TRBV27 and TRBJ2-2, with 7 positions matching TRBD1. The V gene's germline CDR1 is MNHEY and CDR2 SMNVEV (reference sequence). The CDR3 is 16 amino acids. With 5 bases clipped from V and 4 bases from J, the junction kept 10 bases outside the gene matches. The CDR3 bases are TGTGCCAGCAGTCCCTCGTCCGGGGACAGCACCGGGGAGCTGTTTTTT. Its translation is CASSPSSGDSTGELFF.

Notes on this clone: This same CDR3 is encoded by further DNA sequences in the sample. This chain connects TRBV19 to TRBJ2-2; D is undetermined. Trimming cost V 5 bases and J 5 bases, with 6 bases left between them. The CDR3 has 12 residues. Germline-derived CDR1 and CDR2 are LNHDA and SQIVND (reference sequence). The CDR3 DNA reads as TGTGCCAGTAGTGTGGTGACCGGGGAGCTGTTTTTT. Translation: CASSVVTGELFF.

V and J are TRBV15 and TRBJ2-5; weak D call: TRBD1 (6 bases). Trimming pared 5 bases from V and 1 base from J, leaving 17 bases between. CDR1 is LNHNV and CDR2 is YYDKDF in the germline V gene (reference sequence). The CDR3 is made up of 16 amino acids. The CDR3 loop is CATSRYTTGLQETQYF. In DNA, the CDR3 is TGTGCCACCAGCCGGTATACCACAGGGCTCCAAGAGACCCAGTACTTC.

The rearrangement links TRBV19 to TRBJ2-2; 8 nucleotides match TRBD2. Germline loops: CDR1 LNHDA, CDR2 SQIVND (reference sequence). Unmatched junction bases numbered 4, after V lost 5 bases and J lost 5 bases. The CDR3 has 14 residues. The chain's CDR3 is CASSFVAGTGELFF. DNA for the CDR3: TGTGCCAGTAGTTTCGTAGCGGGGACCGGGGAGCTGTTTTTT.

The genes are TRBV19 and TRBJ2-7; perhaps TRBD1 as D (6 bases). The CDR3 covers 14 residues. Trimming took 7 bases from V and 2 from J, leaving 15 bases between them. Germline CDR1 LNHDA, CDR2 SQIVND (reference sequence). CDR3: CASTWGHGAYEQYF. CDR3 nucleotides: TGTGCCAGTACTTGGGGACACGGGGCCTACGAGCAGTACTTC.